This TCR beta chain originates from a study of OX40 agonist ivuxolimab in advanced cancers. Study-level information: Patients' therapy was ivuxolimab, an antibody that acts as an agonist of OX40 (CD134). Prior therapy, whether anti-PD-1, anti-PD-L1 or anti-CTLA-4, was allowed, and 40% had some. Notes on the study in general: The mean number of expanded clones was higher in CD8+ T cells than in CD4+.

Sequencing used immunoSEQ multiplex PCR; TCRdb keeps in-frame clones, though not all of them. The table shows around 68,000 clones, with approximately 81% occurring only once. Germline-derived CDR1 and CDR2 are LNHDA and SQIVND (reference sequence). The CDR3 spans 13 residues. V lost 4 bases, J lost 4 bases, and 2 bases stayed unmatched. Turning to this clone: Antigen: not known.

The chain employs TRBV19 and TRBJ1-1, with 8 bases fitting TRBD1. The TCR was taken from an adult with an advanced solid tumor such as melanoma, head and neck, liver or kidney cancer. The specimen comprised CD4+ or CD8+ T cells sorted from blood, sampled in a trial of the OX40 agonist ivuxolimab. The CDR3 region has the DNA TGTGCCAGTAGTACAACAGGGGGCACTGAAGCTTTCTTT. Its protein is CASSTTGGTEAFF.